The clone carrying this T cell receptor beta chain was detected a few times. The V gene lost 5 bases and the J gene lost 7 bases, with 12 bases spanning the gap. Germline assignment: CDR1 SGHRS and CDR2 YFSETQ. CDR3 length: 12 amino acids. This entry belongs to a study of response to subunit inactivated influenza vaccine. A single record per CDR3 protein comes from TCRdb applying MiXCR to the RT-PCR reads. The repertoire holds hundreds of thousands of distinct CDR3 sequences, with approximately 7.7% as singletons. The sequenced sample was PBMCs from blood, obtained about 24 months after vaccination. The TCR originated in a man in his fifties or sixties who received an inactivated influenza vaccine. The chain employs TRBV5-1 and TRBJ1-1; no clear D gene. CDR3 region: CASSTPLGEAFF. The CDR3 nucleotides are TGCGCCAGCAGTACCCCATTGGGTGAAGCTTTCTTT.